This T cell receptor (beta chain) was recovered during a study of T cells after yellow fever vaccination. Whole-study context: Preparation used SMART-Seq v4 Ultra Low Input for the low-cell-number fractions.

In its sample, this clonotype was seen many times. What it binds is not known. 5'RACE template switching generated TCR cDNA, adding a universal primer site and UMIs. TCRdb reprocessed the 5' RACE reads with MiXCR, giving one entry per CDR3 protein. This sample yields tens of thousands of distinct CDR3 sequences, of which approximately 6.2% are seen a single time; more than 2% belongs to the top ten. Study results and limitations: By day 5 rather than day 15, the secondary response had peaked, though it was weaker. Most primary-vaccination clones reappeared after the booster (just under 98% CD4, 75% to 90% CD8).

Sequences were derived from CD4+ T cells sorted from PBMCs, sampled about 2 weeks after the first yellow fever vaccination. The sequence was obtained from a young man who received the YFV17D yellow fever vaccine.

Written as DNA, the CDR3 is TGTGCCAGCAGCCCCCCTGGGAGGTTGTACTTC. It yields the protein CASSPPGRLYF. The genes are TRBV3-1 and TRBJ2-5; weak D call: TRBD2 (6 bases). V lost 4 bases, J lost 13 bases, and 13 bases lay in between. CDR1 is LGHDT and CDR2 is YNNKEL in the germline V gene (reference sequence). There are 11 residues in the CDR3.